This is a list of T cell receptor beta chains from one sample in a study of blood T cell repertoires in COVID-19. Repertoires were generated with immunoSEQ multiplex PCR, while TCRdb's copy carries only in-frame clones and drops some. The sample consists of under 300,000 clones, under 90% of them appearing once. Sequenced input: PBMCs or T cells enriched from blood (not recorded which). These receptors all stem from a man between 18 and 29 years old who had recovered from COVID-19. CDR3s include the opening cysteine and the closing phenylalanine or tryptophan. Fields, in order: J gene, clone size, V gene, D gene, CDR3 protein, CDR3 DNA. The D gene is left open where the match is weak. Not all rows give a size; the values are once, few, many and, for expanded clones, a class.

J: TRBJ1-1; size: NA; V: TRBV5-4; D: TRBD1; CDR3: CASSQDLGTGNTEAFF; DNA: TGTGCCAGCAGCCAGGACTTGGGGACAGGCAACACTGAAGCTTTCTTT
J: TRBJ2-5; size: once; V: TRBV6-5; D: NA; CDR3: CASSYAGGLAQYF; DNA: TGTGCCAGCAGTTACGCCGGCGGGTTGGCCCAGTACTTC
J: TRBJ2-6; size: NA; V: TRBV28; D: NA; CDR3: CASSSPAVGANVLTF; DNA: TGTGCCAGCAGTTCACCAGCGGTTGGGGCCAACGTCCTGACTTTC
J: TRBJ1-1; size: NA; V: TRBV5-4; D: TRBD1; CDR3: CASSPLTGGGSAEAFF; DNA: TGTGCCAGCAGCCCACTGACAGGGGGAGGTAGCGCTGAAGCTTTCTTT
J: TRBJ2-7; size: NA; V: TRBV3-1/TRBV3-2; D: TRBD2; CDR3: CASSQVGEREGYEQYF; DNA: TGTGCCAGCAGCCAAGTGGGTGAGCGGGAGGGGTACGAGCAGTACTTC
J: TRBJ2-1; size: once; V: TRBV3-1/TRBV3-2; D: TRBD2; CDR3: CASSPSTSGRPHKKQFF; DNA: TGTGCCAGCAGCCCATCTACTAGCGGGAGGCCCCATAAGAAGCAGTTCTTC
J: TRBJ1-2; size: NA; V: TRBV10-3; D: NA; CDR3: CAITRDAVGLYGYTF; DNA: TGTGCCATCACCCGAGATGCGGTCGGCCTATATGGCTACACCTTC
J: TRBJ2-1; size: NA; V: TRBV10-2; D: TRBD2; CDR3: CASTTSGRYNEQFF; DNA: TGCGCCAGCACTACTAGCGGGCGGTACAATGAGCAGTTCTTC
J: TRBJ2-7; size: NA; V: TRBV2; D: TRBD1; CDR3: CASSVSTDRVSYEQYF; DNA: TGTGCCAGCAGTGTGTCAACGGACAGGGTATCCTACGAGCAGTACTTC
J: TRBJ1-1; size: NA; V: TRBV27; D: NA; CDR3: CASSLRGFGTEAFF; DNA: TGTGCCAGCAGTTTACGGGGGTTCGGGACTGAAGCTTTCTTT
J: TRBJ2-1; size: few; V: TRBV3-1/TRBV3-2; D: TRBD2; CDR3: CASSHSSGGFAEQFF; DNA: TGTGCCAGCAGCCACTCTAGCGGGGGATTCGCTGAGCAGTTCTTC
J: TRBJ2-1; size: NA; V: TRBV21-1; D: NA; CDR3: CASSKEGNSSYNEQFF; DNA: TGTGCCAGCAGCAAAGAGGGGAATAGCTCCTACAATGAGCAGTTCTTC
J: TRBJ1-2; size: NA; V: TRBV28; D: NA; CDR3: CASNTLEYGYTF; DNA: TGTGCCAGCAATACCTTGGAGTATGGCTACACCTTC
J: TRBJ1-1; size: NA; V: TRBV30; D: TRBD1; CDR3: CAWGTGGHTEAFF; DNA: TGTGCCTGGGGGACAGGGGGCCACACTGAAGCTTTCTTT
J: TRBJ1-2; size: NA; V: TRBV18; D: NA; CDR3: CASSPLTESNYGYTF; DNA: TGTGCCAGCTCACCTCTAACAGAGAGCAATTATGGCTACACCTTC
J: TRBJ2-6; size: NA; V: TRBV30; D: NA; CDR3: CAWSLMGLGPSGANVLTF; DNA: TGTGCCTGGAGTCTCATGGGACTCGGACCCTCTGGGGCCAACGTCCTGACTTTC
J: TRBJ2-7; size: NA; V: TRBV5-1; D: TRBD1; CDR3: CASSPRQGTPYEQYF; DNA: TGCGCCAGCAGCCCGAGACAGGGGACTCCCTACGAGCAGTACTTC
J: TRBJ2-7; size: NA; V: TRBV5-6; D: TRBD1; CDR3: CASSWGTANYEQYF; DNA: TGTGCCAGCAGCTGGGGGACAGCCAACTACGAGCAGTACTTC
J: TRBJ2-7; size: few; V: TRBV4-2; D: TRBD2; CDR3: CASSQMGLAYEQYF; DNA: TGTGCCAGCAGCCAAATGGGACTAGCCTACGAGCAGTACTTC
J: TRBJ2-1; size: NA; V: TRBV7-9; D: NA; CDR3: CASSGGPHYNEQFF; DNA: TGTGCCAGCAGCGGAGGACCTCACTACAATGAGCAGTTCTTC
J: TRBJ2-7; size: NA; V: TRBV19; D: NA; CDR3: CASSPHRVHEQYF; DNA: TGTGCCAGTAGTCCTCACAGGGTCCACGAGCAGTACTTC
J: TRBJ2-2; size: NA; V: TRBV27; D: TRBD2; CDR3: CASSSGLDTGELFF; DNA: TGTGCCAGCAGTTCGGGACTAGACACCGGGGAGCTGTTTTTT
J: TRBJ1-5; size: NA; V: TRBV23-1; D: NA; CDR3: CARGPPRNQPQHF; DNA: TGCGCCAGGGGGCCCCCACGGAATCAGCCCCAGCATTTT
J: TRBJ2-1; size: once; V: TRBV29-1; D: NA; CDR3: CSVEGMSDEQFF; DNA: TGCAGCGTGGAGGGAATGAGCGATGAGCAGTTCTTC
J: TRBJ1-1; size: NA; V: TRBV5-5; D: NA; CDR3: CASSLFWGGTEAFF; DNA: TGTGCCAGCAGCTTGTTTTGGGGAGGCACTGAAGCTTTCTTT
J: TRBJ1-1; size: NA; V: TRBV29-1; D: NA; CDR3: CSGTGGMRNTEAFF; DNA: TGCAGCGGAACGGGGGGCATGAGGAACACTGAAGCTTTCTTT
J: TRBJ1-4; size: NA; V: TRBV4-1; D: NA; CDR3: CASSRQPWPQGTNEKLFF; DNA: TGCGCCAGCAGCCGACAACCCTGGCCACAGGGAACTAATGAAAAACTGTTTTTT
J: TRBJ2-5; size: NA; V: TRBV5-1; D: NA; CDR3: CASSYPTEHQETQYF; DNA: TGCGCCAGCAGCTATCCGACAGAACACCAAGAGACCCAGTACTTC